A single T cell receptor beta chain is shown here with its context. Its antigen is unidentified. TCRdb called the 5' RACE reads again in MiXCR, with one record for every CDR3 protein. The sample has more than 600,000 distinct CDR3 sequences; 19% are singletons. This record comes from a study of CD8 T cells in ankylosing spondylitis. Overall study findings and caveats: Roughly eight highly homologous variants made up a TCR beta motif, and this motif appeared characteristic of ankylosing spondylitis blood.

The CDR3 is 14 amino acids. CDR1 is SGHRS and CDR2 is YFSETQ in the germline V gene. V was pared by 4 bases and J by 4 bases, with 14 bases between. The rearrangement uses TRBV5-1 and TRBJ1-1; possibly TRBD1 for D (5 bases). Sequenced: blood, either unsorted or a sorted T cell fraction (not recorded which). This clonotype originated in a male donor with ankylosing spondylitis. CDR3 nucleotides: TGCGCCAGCAGCCTAGCTCCGGGGACCACTGAAGCTTTCTTT. Translated: CASSLAPGTTEAFF.